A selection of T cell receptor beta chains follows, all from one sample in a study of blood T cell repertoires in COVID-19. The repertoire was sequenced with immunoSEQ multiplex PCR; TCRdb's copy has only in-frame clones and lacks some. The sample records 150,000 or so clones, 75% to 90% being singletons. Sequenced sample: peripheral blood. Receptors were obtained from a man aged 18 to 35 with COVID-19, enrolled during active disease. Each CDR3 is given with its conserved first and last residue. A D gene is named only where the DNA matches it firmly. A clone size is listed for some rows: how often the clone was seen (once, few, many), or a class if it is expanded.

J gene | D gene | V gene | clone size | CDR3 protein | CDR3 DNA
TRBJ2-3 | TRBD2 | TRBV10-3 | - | CAITPGTSGRGDTQYF | TGTGCCATCACCCCTGGGACTAGCGGGAGGGGAGATACGCAGTATTTT
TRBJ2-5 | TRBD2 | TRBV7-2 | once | CASSATSGRASAQYF | TGTGCCAGCAGCGCCACTAGCGGGAGGGCCTCGGCCCAGTACTTC
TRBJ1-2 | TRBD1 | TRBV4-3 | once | CASSRTGTGQNYGYTF | TGCGCCAGCAGCCGAACCGGGACAGGGCAAAACTATGGCTACACCTTC
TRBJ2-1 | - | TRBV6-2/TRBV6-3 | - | CASSLTISFSYNEQFF | TGTGCCAGCAGTTTGACTATTTCCTTCTCCTACAATGAGCAGTTCTTC
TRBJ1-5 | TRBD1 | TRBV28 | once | CASSYDRAPSNQPQHF | TGTGCCAGCAGCTACGACAGGGCCCCTAGCAATCAGCCCCAGCATTTT
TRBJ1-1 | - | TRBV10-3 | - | CAIRSGMNTEAFF | TGTGCCATCCGGTCGGGGATGAACACTGAAGCTTTCTTT
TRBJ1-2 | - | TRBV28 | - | CASSLETDSYGYTF | TGTGCCAGCAGTTTAGAGACAGACAGCTATGGCTACACCTTC
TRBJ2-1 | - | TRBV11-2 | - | CAPPSEYVSYNEQFF | TGTGCCCCCCCCTCGGAGTACGTATCCTACAATGAGCAGTTCTTC
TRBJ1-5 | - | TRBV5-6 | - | CASSLAFGGPQHF | TGTGCCAGCAGCTTGGCCTTCGGCGGGCCCCAGCATTTT
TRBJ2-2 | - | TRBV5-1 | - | CASSFSGRNTGELFF | TGCGCCAGCAGCTTCAGCGGGCGAAACACCGGGGAGCTGTTTTTT
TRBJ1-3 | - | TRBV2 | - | CASAVRGPASGNTIYF | TGTGCCAGCGCCGTGCGGGGCCCCGCCTCTGGAAACACCATATATTTT
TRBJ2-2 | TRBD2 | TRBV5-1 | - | CASAITSGVTGELFF | TGCGCCAGCGCCATAACTAGCGGTGTTACCGGGGAGCTGTTTTTT
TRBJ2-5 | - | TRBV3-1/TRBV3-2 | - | CASSQVEGETQYF | TGTGCCAGCAGCCAAGTAGAGGGAGAGACCCAGTACTTC
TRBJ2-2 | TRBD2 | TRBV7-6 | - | CASSLLPSGNFPGELFF | TGTGCCAGCAGCCTCCTCCCTAGCGGGAATTTCCCCGGGGAGCTGTTTTTT
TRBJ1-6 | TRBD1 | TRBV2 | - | CANTGTGGSYNSPLHF | TGTGCCAACACCGGGACAGGGGGATCCTATAATTCACCCCTCCACTTT
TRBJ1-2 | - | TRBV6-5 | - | CASRGDGYTF | TGTGCCAGCAGAGGAGATGGCTACACCTTC
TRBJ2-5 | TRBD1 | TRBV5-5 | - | CASSFDRGRGAQYF | TGTGCCAGCAGCTTCGACAGGGGCCGAGGGGCCCAGTACTTC
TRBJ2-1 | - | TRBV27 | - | CASSLQGFYNEQFF | TGTGCCAGCAGTTTACAGGGCTTTTACAATGAGCAGTTCTTC
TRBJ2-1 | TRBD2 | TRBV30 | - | CAWTREDYNEQFF | TGTGCCTGGACGCGGGAGGACTACAATGAGCAGTTCTTC
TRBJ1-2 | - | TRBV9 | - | CASSGSRGRQDYGYTF | TGTGCCAGCAGCGGTAGCAGGGGCCGGCAGGACTATGGCTACACCTTC
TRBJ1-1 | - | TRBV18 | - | CASSPPTAGTEAFF | TGTGCCAGCTCACCACCAACAGCCGGTACTGAAGCTTTCTTT